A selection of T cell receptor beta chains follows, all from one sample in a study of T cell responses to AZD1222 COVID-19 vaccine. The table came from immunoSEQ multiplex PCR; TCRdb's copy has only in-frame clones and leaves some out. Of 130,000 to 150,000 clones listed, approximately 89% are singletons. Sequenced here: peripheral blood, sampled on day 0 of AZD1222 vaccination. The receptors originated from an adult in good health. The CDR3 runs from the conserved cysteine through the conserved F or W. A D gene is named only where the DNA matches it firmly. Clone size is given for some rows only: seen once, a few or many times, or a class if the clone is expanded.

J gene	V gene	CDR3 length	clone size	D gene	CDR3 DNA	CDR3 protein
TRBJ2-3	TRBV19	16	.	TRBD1	TGTGCCAGTAGTATTTTGACAGGGACGCGCACAGATACGCAGTATTTT	CASSILTGTRTDTQYF
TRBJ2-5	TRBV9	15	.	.	TGTGCCAGCAGCGTATCCGGGGTAGCTGGGGAGACCCAGTACTTC	CASSVSGVAGETQYF
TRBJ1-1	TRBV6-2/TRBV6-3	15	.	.	TGTGCCAGCAGTTACTCCGGGCTGGAGAACACTGAAGCTTTCTTT	CASSYSGLENTEAFF
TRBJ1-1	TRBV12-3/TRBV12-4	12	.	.	TGTGCCAGCAGTTTTGGGGAGACTGAAGCTTTCTTT	CASSFGETEAFF
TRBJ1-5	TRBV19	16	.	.	TGTGCCAGTAGTCCTGGACGGTACAATAGCAATCAGCCCCAGCATTTT	CASSPGRYNSNQPQHF
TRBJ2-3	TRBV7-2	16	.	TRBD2	TGTGCCAGCAGCTCCCTAGCGGGGGGACGCACAGATACGCAGTATTTT	CASSSLAGGRTDTQYF
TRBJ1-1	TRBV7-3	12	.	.	TGTGCCAGCAGCGGGGGGAACACTGAAGCTTTCTTT	CASSGGNTEAFF
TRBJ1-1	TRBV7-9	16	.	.	TGTGCCAGCAGCTTGAGGGGAGCCGGATCGAACACTGAAGCTTTCTTT	CASSLRGAGSNTEAFF
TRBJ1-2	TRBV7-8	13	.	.	TGTGCCAGCAGCCTAGAGGGTCTCTATGGCTACACCTTC	CASSLEGLYGYTF
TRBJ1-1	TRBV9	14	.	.	TGTGCCAGCAGCCCCCAGGGACGGGGCACTGAAGCTTTCTTT	CASSPQGRGTEAFF
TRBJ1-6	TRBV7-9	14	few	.	TGTGCCAGCAGCTTAGCAGGGGCTAATTCACCCCTCCACTTT	CASSLAGANSPLHF
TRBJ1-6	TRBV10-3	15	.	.	TGTGCCATCAGTGAGTCGGGAGGGTACGGTTCACCCCTCCACTTT	CAISESGGYGSPLHF
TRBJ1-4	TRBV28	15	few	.	TGTGCCAGCAGTTTCCCCCGGCGGGTCACTGAAAAACTGTTTTTT	CASSFPRRVTEKLFF
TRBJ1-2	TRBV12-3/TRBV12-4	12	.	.	TGTGCCAGCAGTTTGGGGAGCTATGGCTACACCTTC	CASSLGSYGYTF
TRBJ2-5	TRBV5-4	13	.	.	TGTGCCAGCAGCAGTGAGTCGCAAGAGACCCAGTACTTC	CASSSESQETQYF
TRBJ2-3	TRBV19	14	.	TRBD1	TGTGCCAGTAAGGACAGGGGGCGCTTAGATACGCAGTATTTT	CASKDRGRLDTQYF
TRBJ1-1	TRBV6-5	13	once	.	TGTGCCAGCAGTTACCGGCTGAACACTGAAGCTTTCTTT	CASSYRLNTEAFF
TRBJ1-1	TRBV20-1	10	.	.	TGCCGGGGGAGGAACACTGAAGCTTTCTTT	CRGRNTEAFF
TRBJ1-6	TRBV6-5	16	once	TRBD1	TGTGCCAGCAGTTACAAGGGACAGGGGGCGGATTCACCCCTCCACTTT	CASSYKGQGADSPLHF
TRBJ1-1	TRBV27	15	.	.	TGTGCCAGCAGGGCGCAGCATAGGGGATCCACTGAAGCTTTCTTT	CASRAQHRGSTEAFF
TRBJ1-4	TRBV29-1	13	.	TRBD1	TGCAGCGTCGGACAGGGAGGGAATGAAAAACTGTTTTTT	CSVGQGGNEKLFF
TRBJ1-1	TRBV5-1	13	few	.	TGCGCCAGCAGCTTCGGGGACAACACTGAAGCTTTCTTT	CASSFGDNTEAFF
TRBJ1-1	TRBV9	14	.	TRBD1	TGTGCCAGCAGCGTAAACGACAGGGTGCCTGAAGCTTTCTTT	CASSVNDRVPEAFF
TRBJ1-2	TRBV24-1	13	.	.	TGTGCCACCGTTGGGTGGGAGAACTATGGCTACACCTTC	CATVGWENYGYTF
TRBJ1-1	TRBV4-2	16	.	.	TGTGCCAGCAGCCAGCCACAGTTGGGCCCGGGGACTGAAGCTTTCTTT	CASSQPQLGPGTEAFF
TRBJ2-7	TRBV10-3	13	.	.	TGTGCCATGGGGCTGGGGGCGAGCTACGAGCAGTACTTC	CAMGLGASYEQYF
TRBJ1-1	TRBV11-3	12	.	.	TGTGCCAGCAGCGGAACGCAGGGTACGGCTTTCTTT	CASSGTQGTAFF
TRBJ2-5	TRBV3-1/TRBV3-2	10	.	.	TGTGCCAGCAGCCTAGAGACCCAGTACTTC	CASSLETQYF
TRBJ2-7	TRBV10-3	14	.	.	TGTGCCATTAGCCGAACACAGGAGGGGGACGAGCAGTACTTC	CAISRTQEGDEQYF
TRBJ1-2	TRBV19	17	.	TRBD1	TGTGCCAGTAGTTCTGGGGTAAGGACAGGGCTACACTATGGCTACACCTTC	CASSSGVRTGLHYGYTF
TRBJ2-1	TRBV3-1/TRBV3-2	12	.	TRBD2	TGTGCCAGCAGCCGGCGGGAGGTTGAGCAGTTCTTC	CASSRREVEQFF
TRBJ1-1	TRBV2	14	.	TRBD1	TGTGCCAGCTCCCTAGGGGGCGGGAACACTGAAGCTTTCTTT	CASSLGGGNTEAFF
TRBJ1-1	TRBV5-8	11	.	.	TGTGCCAGCAGCTTGGCCACTGAAGCTTTCTTT	CASSLATEAFF
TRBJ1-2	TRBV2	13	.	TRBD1	TGTGCCAGCACACCGGTACCAGGGGGAGGCTACACCTTC	CASTPVPGGGYTF
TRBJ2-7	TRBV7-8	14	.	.	TGTGCCAGCAGCTTAGCTAGGGTAAGGGGAGAGCAGTACTTC	CASSLARVRGEQYF
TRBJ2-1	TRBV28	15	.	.	TGTGCCAGCAGCCGAGCCATGGGGGCAGTCAATGAGCAGTTCTTC	CASSRAMGAVNEQFF
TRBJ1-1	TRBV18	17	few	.	TGTGCCAGCTCACCAAGGGTACAGCTTGGAATGAACACTGAAGCTTTCTTT	CASSPRVQLGMNTEAFF
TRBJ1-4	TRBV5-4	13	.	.	TGTGCCAGCAGCTTGAAGGGAAATGAAAAACTGTTTTTT	CASSLKGNEKLFF
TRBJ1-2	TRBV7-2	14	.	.	TGTGCCAGCAGCTTAGGTTCTCTATTGCGGGGCTACACCTTC	CASSLGSLLRGYTF
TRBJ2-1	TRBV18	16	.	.	TGTGCCAGCTCACCGTTATCTACAGGAGAATTTAATGAGCAGTTCTTC	CASSPLSTGEFNEQFF
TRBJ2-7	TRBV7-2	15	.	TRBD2	TGTGCCAGCAGCTTAGGAGGCGGGGGACTCTACGAGCAGTACTTC	CASSLGGGGLYEQYF
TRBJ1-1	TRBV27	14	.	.	TGTGCCAGCAGCCATAGGGGCTTGAACACTGAAGCTTTCTTT	CASSHRGLNTEAFF
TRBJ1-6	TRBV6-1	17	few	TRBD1	TGTGCCAGCAGTGATCGAGGGGGCAGCTCCTATAATTCACCCCTCCACTTT	CASSDRGGSSYNSPLHF
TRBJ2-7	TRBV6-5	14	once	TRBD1	TGTGCCAGCAGACGGGGACAGGGCTCCTACGAGCAGTACTTC	CASRRGQGSYEQYF
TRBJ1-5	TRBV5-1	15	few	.	TGCGCCAGCAGCTTACAGGGTGGAGGAGGTCAGCCCCAGCATTTT	CASSLQGGGGQPQHF
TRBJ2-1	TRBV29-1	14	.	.	TGCAGCGTTTTACTACTTAGCTCCTACAATGAGCAGTTCTTC	CSVLLLSSYNEQFF
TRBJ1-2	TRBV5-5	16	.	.	TGTGCCAGCAGCCCTGGGGGGACACAAAGGAACTATGGCTACACCTTC	CASSPGGTQRNYGYTF
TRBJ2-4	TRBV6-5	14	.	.	TGTGCCAGCACGTCCGGGGGGCGCGGAAACATTCAGTACTTC	CASTSGGRGNIQYF
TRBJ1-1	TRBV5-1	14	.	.	TGCGCCAGCAGCTGGGACACCCTGGACACTGAAGCTTTCTTT	CASSWDTLDTEAFF
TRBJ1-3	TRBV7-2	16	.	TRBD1	TGTGCCAGCAGGCCTACGACAGGGACCTCTGGAAACACCATATATTTT	CASRPTTGTSGNTIYF
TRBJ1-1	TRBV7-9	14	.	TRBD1	TGTGCCAGCAGCCCGGGACAGAAGAACACTGAAGCTTTCTTT	CASSPGQKNTEAFF
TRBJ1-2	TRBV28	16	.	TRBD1	TGTGCCAGCAGCCCAGCAGGGGGCAGGACCCACTATGGCTACACCTTC	CASSPAGGRTHYGYTF
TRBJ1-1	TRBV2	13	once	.	TGTGCCAGCAGTTACCGGGCTGGCGCTGAAGCTTTCTTT	CASSYRAGAEAFF
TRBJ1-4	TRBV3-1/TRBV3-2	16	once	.	TGTGCCAGCAGCCAAGAGTTTGCAGCAACTAATGAAAAACTGTTTTTT	CASSQEFAATNEKLFF
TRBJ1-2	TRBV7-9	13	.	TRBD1	TGTGCCAGCAGCTCCGGACAGGGGAGAGGCTACACCTTC	CASSSGQGRGYTF
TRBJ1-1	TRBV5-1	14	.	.	TGCGCCAGCAGCTTTGGGTCGGGGAACACTGAAGCTTTCTTT	CASSFGSGNTEAFF
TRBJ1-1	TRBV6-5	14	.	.	TGTGCCAGCAGTTACTCGGGGGCGCGGACTGAAGCTTTCTTT	CASSYSGARTEAFF
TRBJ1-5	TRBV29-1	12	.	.	TGCAGCGTTGGGACGAACAATCAGCCCCAGCATTTT	CSVGTNNQPQHF
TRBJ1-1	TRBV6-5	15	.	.	TGTGCCAGCAGTTACGGGGGGGATTGGGGCACTGAAGCTTTCTTT	CASSYGGDWGTEAFF